The 9 T cell receptor beta chains below were found in one sample sequenced in a study of blood T cell repertoires in COVID-19. Sequenced by immunoSEQ multiplex PCR; TCRdb stores in-frame clones only, minus some. In the table there are tens of thousands of clones, about nine tenths of which are singletons. Sequenced: peripheral blood. The origin of the receptors is a man between 70 and 80 years old with active or convalescent COVID-19.

The V and J genes are TRBV27 and TRBJ2-1, with 7 bases lining up with TRBD2. The V and J ends lost 6 bases and 1 base, in that order; junction bases with no gene match: 9. In germline, CDR1 is MNHEY, CDR2 SMNVEV (reference sequence). This CDR3 contains 16 residues. This CDR3 is CASSYVSGMSYNEQFF. The CDR3 DNA sequence: TGTGCCAGCAGCTACGTCAGCGGGATGTCCTACAATGAGCAGTTCTTC.

The rearrangement uses TRBV7-3 and TRBJ2-1; 10 bases fit TRBD2. CDR1 is SGHTA and CDR2 is FQGTGA in the germline V gene. This CDR3 comprises 16 residues. Trimming at V came to 6 bases and at J to 4 bases, leaving 9 bases not matched to a gene. The CDR3: CASSVTPSGSYNEQFF. In nucleotides, the CDR3 is TGTGCCAGCAGTGTTACCCCTAGCGGGAGTTACAATGAGCAGTTCTTC.

The chain combines TRBV19 with TRBJ1-1; D is undetermined. V was cut by 5 bases and J by 1 base, with 5 bases left in between. Germline-derived CDR1 and CDR2 are LNHDA and SQIVND (reference sequence). This CDR3 is built from 12 residues. The CDR3 DNA reads as TGTGCCAGTAGTCCGTGGAACACTGAAGCTTTCTTT. Its protein product is CASSPWNTEAFF.

The chain combines TRBV7-3 with TRBJ1-1, with D perhaps matching TRBD1 (5 bases). Trimming shortened V by 3 bases and J by 5 bases, and 10 bases separated the two germline ends. The germline gives CDR1 SGHTA, CDR2 FQGTGA. The CDR3 has 13 amino acids. The CDR3 loop reads CASSFGRETEAFF. For the CDR3, the DNA is TGTGCCAGCAGCTTTGGCAGGGAAACTGAAGCTTTCTTT. The variable domain in full, completed from reference TRBV7-3 and TRBJ1-1, reads GAGVSQTPSNKVTEKGKYVELRCDPISGHTALYWYRQSLGQGPEFLIYFQGTGAADDSGLPNDRFFAVRPEGSVSTLKIQRTERGDSAVYLCASSFGRETEAFFGQGTRLTVV.

The chain has TRBV9 and TRBJ2-1; D might be TRBD1 (6 bases). The CDR3 loop spans 15 amino acids. V was cut by 6 bases and J by 4 bases, with 17 bases left in between. Germline values: CDR1 SGDLS, CDR2 YYNGEE. The CDR3 nucleotides are TGTGCCAGCACCAAGTCACAGGGCTCGTACAATGAGCAGTTCTTC. Its translation: CASTKSQGSYNEQFF. Supplemented by reference TRBV9 and TRBJ2-1, the full variable domain reads DSGVTQTPKHLITATGQRVTLRCSPRSGDLSVYWYQQSLDQGLQFLIQYYNGEERAKGNILERFSAQQFPDLHSELNLSSLELGDSALYFCASTKSQGSYNEQFFGPGTRLTVL.

In DNA, the CDR3 is TGTGCCAGTAGGCCTACAGGGGGCTCTGGAAACACCATATATTTT. Protein product: CASRPTGGSGNTIYF. The chain combines TRBV19 with TRBJ1-3; 8 bases are a match to TRBD1. Unmatched junction bases numbered 4, after V lost 6 bases and J lost 0 bases. Germline V gene data show CDR1 as LNHDA and CDR2 as SQIVND (reference sequence). The CDR3 loop spans 15 amino acids.

The J gene is TRBJ2-7, the V gene TRBV3-1 (or the pseudogene TRBV3-2), with no clear D. This CDR3 comprises 11 residues. V was shortened by 2 bases and J by 5 bases, with 4 bases between the two germline ends. Germline V gene data show CDR1 as LGHDT and CDR2 as YNNKEL (reference sequence). For the CDR3, the DNA is TGTGCCAGCAGCCAATTCAACGAGCAGTACTTC. Its protein is CASSQFNEQYF.

In its sample, this clone was seen many times. This chain links TRBV5-4 with TRBJ2-2, with D perhaps matching TRBD1 (7 bases). The V end was cut by 4 bases, the J end by 5 bases, with 18 bases between. Germline values: CDR1 SGHNT, CDR2 YYREEE (reference sequence). The CDR3 totals 16 residues. CDR3 nucleotide sequence: TGTGCCAGCAGCCGATCGGAGGGGGCATATACCGGGGAGCTGTTTTTT. Translated: CASSRSEGAYTGELFF.

The chain has TRBV28 and TRBJ2-3; the D is unclear. The V gene's germline CDR1 is MDHEN and CDR2 SYDVKM. The CDR3 consists of 18 residues. Trimming pared 6 bases from V and 2 bases from J, leaving 24 bases between. The CDR3 loop is CASSAPPGSAADTDTQYF. The CDR3 DNA follows: TGTGCCAGCAGCGCCCCTCCCGGGTCGGCGGCAGACACAGATACGCAGTATTTT. The full variable domain, rest sourced from reference TRBV28 and TRBJ2-3, is DVKVTQSSRYLVKRTGEKVFLECVQDMDHENMFWYRQDPGLGLRLIYFSYDVKMKEKGDIPEGYSVSREKKERFSLILESASTNQTSMYLCASSAPPGSAADTDTQYFGPGTRLTVL.